This T cell receptor (beta chain) was documented in a study of molecular identifiers for immune sequencing clone quantification. Across the study: In replicates, RNA from approximately 20,000 or 98,000 naive CD8 cells was divided five ways and four parts were sequenced.

There are many counts of this clonotype. The antigen is unknown. CDR1 and CDR2 (germline): MDHEN, SYDVKM. V lost 7 bases to trimming and J lost 4 bases, with 11 bases between them. The CDR3 totals 12 residues. Bulk TCR library preparation followed previously described methods with listed TCR primers. TCRdb fed the PCR reads into MiXCR, producing one record per CDR3 protein. The data show 70,000 to 90,000 distinct CDR3 sequences, 21% seen once. Findings and caveats of the study: Clones exceeding 20 RNA copies carried over 97% of effector molecules but under 1% of naive-cell molecules. For highly expanded clones, sizes could be underestimated when identical TCR molecules share a barcode.

The receptor was isolated from a human donor in good health. Some libraries in this study had Jurkat cell RNA spiked in. Material: naive CD8+ T cells from blood, with Jurkat cell RNA spiked in. Subset: FACS-sorted CD8+CD4-CCR7+CD45RA+ naive T cells. The chain uses TRBV28 and TRBJ2-7; a weak D match, TRBD2 (5 bases). CDR3 coding DNA: TGTGCCAGCACTGCGACTAAATACGAGCAGTACTTC. It is translated as CASTATKYEQYF.